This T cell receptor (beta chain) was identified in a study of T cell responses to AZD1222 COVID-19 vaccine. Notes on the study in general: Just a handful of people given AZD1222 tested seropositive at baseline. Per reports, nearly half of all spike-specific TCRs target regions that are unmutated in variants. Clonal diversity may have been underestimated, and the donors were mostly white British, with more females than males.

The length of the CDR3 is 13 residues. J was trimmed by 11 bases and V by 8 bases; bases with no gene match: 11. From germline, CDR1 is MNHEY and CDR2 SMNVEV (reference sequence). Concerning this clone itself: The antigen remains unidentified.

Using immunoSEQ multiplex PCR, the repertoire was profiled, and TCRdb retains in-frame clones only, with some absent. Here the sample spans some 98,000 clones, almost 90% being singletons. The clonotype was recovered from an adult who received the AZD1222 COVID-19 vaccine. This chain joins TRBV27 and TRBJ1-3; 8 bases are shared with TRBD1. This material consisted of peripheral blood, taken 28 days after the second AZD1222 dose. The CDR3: CASRLDREGPIYF. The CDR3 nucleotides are TGTGCCAGCCGTCTGGACAGGGAAGGACCCATATATTTT.